A single T cell receptor (beta chain) is shown here with its context. Its antigen is undetermined. This sample is part of a study of graft-versus-host responses after intestinal transplantation. The study, taken as a whole, reports: High graft-versus-host to host-versus-graft T cell clonal ratios marked allografts of patients with graft-donor macrochimerism. After transplant, early declines in HvG clones were associated with peak levels of circulating GvH clones. GvH clones occurred in recipient marrow; some first appeared in ileum or blood.

Libraries were prepared by immunoSEQ multiplex PCR; TCRdb keeps only in-frame clonotypes and omits some of them. The table records over 90,000 clones, roughly 91% of them present only once. The trim removed 7 bases at V and 3 bases at J, leaving 8 bases unmatched. Germline CDR1 LGHNT, CDR2 FRNRAP. The CDR3 is made up of 14 amino acids. Specimen: unstimulated CD4+ T cells sorted from spleen or lymph node cells, collected before transplant. The chain uses TRBV12-5 and TRBJ1-1, with 7 bases that match TRBD1. The clonotype was recovered from a human donor who was the organ donor for an intestinal transplant. Here the CDR3 reads CASAQDRADTEAFF. The CDR3 region has the DNA TGTGCTAGTGCTCAAGACAGGGCCGACACTGAAGCTTTCTTT.